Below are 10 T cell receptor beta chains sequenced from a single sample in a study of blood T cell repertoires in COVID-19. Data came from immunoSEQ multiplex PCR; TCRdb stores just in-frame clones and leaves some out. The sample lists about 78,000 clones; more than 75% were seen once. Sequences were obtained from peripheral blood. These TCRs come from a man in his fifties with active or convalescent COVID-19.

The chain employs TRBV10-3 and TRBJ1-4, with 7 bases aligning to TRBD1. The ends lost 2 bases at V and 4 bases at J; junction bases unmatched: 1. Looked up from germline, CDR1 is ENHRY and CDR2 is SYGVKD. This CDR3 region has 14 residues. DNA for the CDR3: TGTGCCATCAGTGAGGGACAGGATAATGAAAAACTGTTTTTT. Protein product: CAISEGQDNEKLFF.

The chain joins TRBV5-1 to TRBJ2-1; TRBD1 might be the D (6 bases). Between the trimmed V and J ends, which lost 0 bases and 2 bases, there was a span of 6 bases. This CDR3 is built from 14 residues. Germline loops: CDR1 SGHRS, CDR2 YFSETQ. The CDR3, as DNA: TGCGCCAGCAGCTTGGGACAGGCCTACAATGAGCAGTTCTTC. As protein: CASSLGQAYNEQFF.

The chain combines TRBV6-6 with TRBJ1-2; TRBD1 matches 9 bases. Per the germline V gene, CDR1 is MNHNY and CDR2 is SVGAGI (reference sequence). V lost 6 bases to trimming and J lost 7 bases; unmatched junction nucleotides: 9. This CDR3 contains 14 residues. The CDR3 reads CASRSKQGAGGYTF. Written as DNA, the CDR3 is TGTGCCAGCAGGTCCAAACAGGGGGCGGGTGGCTACACCTTC.

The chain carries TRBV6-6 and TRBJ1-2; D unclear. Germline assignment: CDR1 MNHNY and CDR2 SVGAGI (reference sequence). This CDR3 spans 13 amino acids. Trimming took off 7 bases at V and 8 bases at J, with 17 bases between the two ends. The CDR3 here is CASTSATVQGYTF. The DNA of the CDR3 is TGTGCCAGCACCTCAGCCACAGTGCAAGGCTACACCTTC.

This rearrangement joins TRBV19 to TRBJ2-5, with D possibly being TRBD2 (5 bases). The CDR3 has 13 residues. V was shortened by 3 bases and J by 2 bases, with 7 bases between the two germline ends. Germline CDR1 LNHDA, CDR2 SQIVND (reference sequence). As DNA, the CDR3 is TGTGCCAGTAGTATTACGGGACAAGAGACCCAGTACTTC. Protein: CASSITGQETQYF.

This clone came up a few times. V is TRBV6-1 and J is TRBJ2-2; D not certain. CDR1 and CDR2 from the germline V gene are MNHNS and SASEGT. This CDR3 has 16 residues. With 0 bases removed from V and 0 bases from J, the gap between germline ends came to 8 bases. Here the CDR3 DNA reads TGTGCCAGCAGTGAAGCTCCGCAGGCGAACACCGGGGAGCTGTTTTTT. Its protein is CASSEAPQANTGELFF.

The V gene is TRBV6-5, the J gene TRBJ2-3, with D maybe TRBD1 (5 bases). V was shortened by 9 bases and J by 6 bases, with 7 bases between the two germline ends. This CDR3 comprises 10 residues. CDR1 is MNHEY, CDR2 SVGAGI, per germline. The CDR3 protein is CASRQDTQYF. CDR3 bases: TGTGCCAGTCGACAGGATACGCAGTATTTT.

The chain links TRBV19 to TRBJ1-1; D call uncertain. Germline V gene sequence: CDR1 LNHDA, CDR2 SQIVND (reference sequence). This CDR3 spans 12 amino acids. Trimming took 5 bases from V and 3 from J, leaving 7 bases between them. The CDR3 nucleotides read TGTGCCAGTAGTCTCCGAGACACTGAAGCTTTCTTT. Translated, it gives CASSLRDTEAFF.

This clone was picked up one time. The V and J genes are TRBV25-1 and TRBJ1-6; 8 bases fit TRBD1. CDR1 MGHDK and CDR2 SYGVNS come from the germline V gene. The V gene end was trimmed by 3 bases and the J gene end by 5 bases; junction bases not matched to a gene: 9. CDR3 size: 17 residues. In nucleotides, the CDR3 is TGTGCCAGCAGTGACCAGACAGGGGTCTTCAATAATTCACCCCTCCACTTT. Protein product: CASSDQTGVFNNSPLHF.

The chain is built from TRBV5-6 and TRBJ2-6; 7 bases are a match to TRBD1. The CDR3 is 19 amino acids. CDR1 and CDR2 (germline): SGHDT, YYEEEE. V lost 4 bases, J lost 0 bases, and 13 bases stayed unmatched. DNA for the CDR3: TGTGCCAGCAGCCTTAGGACAGGCGTAAGGGACTCTGGGGCCAACGTCCTGACTTTC. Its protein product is CASSLRTGVRDSGANVLTF. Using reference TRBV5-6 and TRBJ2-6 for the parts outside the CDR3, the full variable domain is DAGVTQSPTHLIKTRGQQVTLRCSPKSGHDTVSWYQQALGQGPQFIFQYYEEEERQRGNFPDRFSGHQFPNYSSELNVNALLLGDSALYLCASSLRTGVRDSGANVLTFGAGSRLTVL.